These 18 T cell receptor beta chains were all obtained from the same sample, sequenced in a study of Ad26.COV2.S vaccination and SARS-CoV-2 variants. Some clones are missing from TCRdb's copy, which holds only in-frame ones; the method was immunoSEQ multiplex PCR. The table lists roughly 510,000 clones, roughly 87% of them singletons. Treatment given: about 20 received Ad26.COV2.S at low or high dose, single or two shots; roughly five received placebo; per-sample allocation not given. Day 63 after the first injection of vaccine or placebo was the sampling time. Here the sequenced sample was peripheral blood, taken in a trial of Ad26.COV2.S vaccine versus placebo. The receptors were gathered from a person between 18 and 65 years old who received the Ad26.COV2.S COVID-19 vaccine or a placebo.

The chain links TRBV5-4 to TRBJ2-7, with D perhaps given as TRBD1 or TRBD2 (5 bases each). V shed 4 bases and J shed 3 bases, with 14 bases lying between them. The CDR3 is made up of 14 amino acids. CDR1 and CDR2 (germline): SGHNT, YYREEE (reference sequence). CDR3 region: CASSKPGSLYEQYF. The CDR3 bases are TGTGCCAGCAGCAAACCAGGGAGCCTCTACGAGCAGTACTTC.

V usage is TRBV5-1 and J usage is TRBJ2-1; 11 bases line up with TRBD2. Germline CDR1 reads SGHRS; CDR2 reads YFSETQ. CDR3 length equals 16 residues. The junction had 6 bases not matched to a gene; V was cut back by 4 bases and J by 3 bases. The CDR3 loop reads CASSTGLAGNYNEQFF. The CDR3 DNA reads as TGCGCCAGCAGCACCGGACTAGCGGGTAACTACAATGAGCAGTTCTTC.

The V and J genes are TRBV10-3 and TRBJ2-1; TRBD1 matches 11 bases. V lost 4 bases, J lost 4 bases, and 9 bases stayed unmatched. The germline CDR1 and CDR2 sequences are ENHRY and SYGVKD. CDR3 size: 17 residues. The CDR3 region is CAISGISGTGGYNEQFF. The CDR3 DNA follows: TGTGCCATCAGTGGTATTAGCGGGACAGGGGGGTACAATGAGCAGTTCTTC.

J is TRBJ2-5 and V is TRBV4-3, with D possibly TRBD1 on 6 matching bases. The CDR3 consists of 15 residues. The germline V gene encodes CDR1 LGHNA and CDR2 YSLEER. V was shortened by 4 bases and J by 6 bases, with 18 bases between the two germline ends. CDR3 amino acids: CASSPQQGPGQTQYF. CDR3 DNA: TGCGCCAGCAGCCCCCAACAGGGACCAGGACAGACCCAGTACTTC.

V is TRBV7-2 and J is TRBJ1-2, with a weak D call TRBD1 (6 bases). CDR3 length: 15 residues. V was shortened by 5 bases and J by 4 bases, with 17 bases between the two germline ends. Germline V lookup: CDR1 SGHTA, CDR2 FQGNSA. CDR3 DNA sequence: TGTGCCAGCAGCCTCCAGGGGCCACTTGGCTATGGCTACACCTTC. Protein sequence: CASSLQGPLGYGYTF.

The CDR3 region has the DNA TGTGCCAGCAGTTTAACGAACAATGAGCAGTTCTTC. This gives the protein CASSLTNNEQFF. The V gene is TRBV28, the J gene TRBJ2-1; no firm D call. The germline V gene has CDR1 MDHEN and CDR2 SYDVKM. CDR3 length equals 12 residues. V lost 2 bases, J lost 5 bases, and 4 bases lay in between.

This rearrangement joins TRBV19 to TRBJ1-1, with D unresolved. The CDR3 consists of 14 residues. Per germline, CDR1 LNHDA and CDR2 SQIVND (reference sequence). V lost 1 base and J 1 base, leaving 7 bases between the germline ends. CDR3 protein: CASSIAPTNTEAFF. CDR3 in DNA: TGTGCCAGTAGTATAGCTCCGACGAACACTGAAGCTTTCTTT.

V usage is TRBV11-2 and J usage is TRBJ2-1; possibly TRBD1 for D (5 bases). The CDR3 loop spans 14 amino acids. V was trimmed by 0 bases and J by 9 bases, leaving 12 bases between them. Germline CDR1 SGHAT, CDR2 FQNNGV. The CDR3, as DNA: TGTGCCAGCAGCTTAGATCTAGGGGCGATTGAGCAGTTCTTC. This codes for CASSLDLGAIEQFF.

The table lists this clone with a few counts. The chain is built from TRBV19 and TRBJ1-2, with D perhaps TRBD1 (5 bases). The germline V gene encodes CDR1 LNHDA and CDR2 SQIVND (reference sequence). The CDR3 spans 14 residues. Trimming shortened V by 3 bases and J by 2 bases, and 10 bases separated the two germline ends. CDR3 nucleotide sequence: TGTGCCAGTAGTATCCGGGACTTCAACTATGGCTACACCTTC. It is translated as CASSIRDFNYGYTF.

The chain couples TRBV4-3 to TRBJ1-4; D gene uncertain. Germline-derived CDR1 and CDR2 are LGHNA and YSLEER. The CDR3 is 14 amino acids. The V end lost 0 bases, the J end lost 5 bases, and 7 bases lay between the germline ends. CDR3 nucleotides: TGCGCCAGCAGCCAAGATGTCGGGAATGAAAAACTGTTTTTT. It encodes CASSQDVGNEKLFF.

V gene TRBV7-9 combines with J gene TRBJ2-3, with 8 positions matching TRBD2. Losses at the gene ends were 6 bases for V and 0 bases for J; bases not matched to a gene: 5. The CDR3 contains 15 residues. Germline CDR1 SEHNR, CDR2 FQNEAQ (reference sequence). In nucleotides, the CDR3 is TGTGCCAGCAGACCCCGGGGGGGGAGCACAGATACGCAGTATTTT. Protein sequence: CASRPRGGSTDTQYF.

In the case of this clone: The sample has other DNA sequences that encode this CDR3 too. The V gene is TRBV30, the J gene TRBJ2-7; no clear D gene. The V gene's germline CDR1 is GTSNPN and CDR2 SVGIG (reference sequence). V was shortened by 0 bases and J by 3 bases, with 3 bases between the two germline ends. The CDR3 sequence is 11 residues long. CDR3 DNA sequence: TGTGCCTGGAGTGTGGACTACGAGCAGTACTTC. Translating it yields CAWSVDYEQYF.

The V call is TRBV5-1, the J call TRBJ1-6; D is unresolved. Trimming removed 1 base at V and 8 bases at J, with 13 bases between. CDR3 length: 15 amino acids. Per the germline V gene, CDR1 is SGHRS and CDR2 is YFSETQ. The CDR3 DNA is TGCGCCAGCAGCTTGTGGAGTCCAAGCGATTCACCCCTCCACTTT. Encoded protein: CASSLWSPSDSPLHF.

This rearrangement joins TRBV29-1 to TRBJ2-1; TRBD2 might be the D (5 bases). This CDR3 comprises 17 residues. V was cut by 4 bases and J by 0 bases, with 19 bases left in between. Germline CDR1 and CDR2: SQVTM and ANQGSEA. The CDR3 protein is CSVGFSLDFSSYNEQFF. As DNA, the CDR3 is TGCAGCGTTGGATTCTCCCTGGACTTTAGCTCCTACAATGAGCAGTTCTTC.

This rearrangement joins TRBV29-1 to TRBJ1-1; the D gene is possibly TRBD1 (6 bases). The CDR3 runs to 12 residues. Trimming removed 7 bases at V and 8 bases at J, with 17 bases between. Germline CDR1 is SQVTM and CDR2 is ANQGSEA. The CDR3 DNA sequence: TGCAGCGCCCATTTAGGGGGGACGGAAGCTTTCTTT. Protein sequence: CSAHLGGTEAFF.

CDR3 residues: CASSIDPRQGRPKGKLFF. The CDR3 DNA sequence: TGTGCCAGTAGTATAGACCCCAGGCAGGGGCGTCCGAAGGGAAAACTGTTTTTT. The rearrangement links TRBV19 to TRBJ1-4; a weak D match, TRBD1 (6 bases). CDR1 and CDR2 (germline): LNHDA, SQIVND (reference sequence). The CDR3 contains 18 residues. The ends were cut back, 0 bases at V and 10 bases at J, with 24 bases in the middle.

The V gene is TRBV7-2, the J gene TRBJ1-6, with D possibly matching TRBD1 (6 bases). Germline V gene lookup returns CDR1 SGHTA and CDR2 FQGNSA. V shed 1 base and J shed 7 bases, with 20 bases lying between them. The CDR3 contains 18 residues. CDR3 amino acids: CASSLVGAGAGQNSPLHF. CDR3 nucleotides: TGTGCCAGCAGCTTAGTTGGTGCAGGGGCTGGCCAAAATTCACCCCTCCACTTT.

The chain joins TRBV6-2 or TRBV6-3 to TRBJ2-3; D is undetermined. The V gene's germline CDR1 is MNHEY and CDR2 SVGEGT. Between the trimmed V and J ends, which lost 4 bases and 2 bases, there was a span of 1 base. The CDR3 is 11 residues long. The CDR3 DNA is TGTGCCAGCAGTTCCACAGATACGCAGTATTTT. This gives the protein CASSSTDTQYF.